The entry that follows covers one TCR beta chain sequence. The antigen is unknown. TCRdb itself ran the reads through MiXCR, one entry per CDR3 protein. The table lists under 350,000 distinct CDR3 sequences, 22% of them singletons, with roughly 19% in the top ten. This record comes from a study of T cell repertoires in cytomegalovirus infection. As for the study in general: Recently identified HLA-C-restricted CMV epitopes and well-studied HLA-B-restricted CMV epitopes were used by the study. Matching HLA type, along with CMV infection, was indicated by public TCR beta signatures. Study-wide results and caveats: Frequencies of public TCR beta families were cumulated, and this identified carriers of CMV plus the relevant HLA. In two of eight donors, the top clonotype was HLA-C-restricted CMV-specific.

CDR3 length: 13 residues. Trimming stripped 6 bases from V and 5 bases from J, with 11 bases between. Germline V lookup: CDR1 MNHEY, CDR2 SVGAGI. The receptor's source is a human donor in good health (CMV status not recorded). Some clones in this sample may be carry-over from other donors' samples. The V call is TRBV6-5, the J call TRBJ1-5; a weak D match, TRBD1 (5 bases). Material: cultured PBMCs, obtained from culture after CMV antigen stimulation. The CDR3 DNA sequence: TGTGCCAGCAGGAGGGGCGGGGATCAGCCCCAGCATTTT. This gives the protein CASRRGGDQPQHF.